This T cell receptor (beta chain) was captured by sequencing in a study of blood T cell repertoires in COVID-19. This CDR3 is built from 15 residues. V shed 0 bases, J shed 5 bases, and the junction held 6 bases outside the gene matches. The V gene's germline CDR1 is MNHEY and CDR2 SVGEGT. TCRdb's copy holds only in-frame clones and misses some; the assay was immunoSEQ multiplex PCR. The sample holds some 170,000 clones; roughly 89% are singletons and the top ten take more than 1.5%. This sequence joins TRBV6-2 or TRBV6-3 and TRBJ2-5; 7 bases are shared with TRBD1. The specimen was peripheral blood. This TCR was sampled from a woman in her forties or fifties with acute or convalescent COVID-19. As DNA, the CDR3 is TGTGCCAGCAGTTACTCCGACAGGGTCGTCGAGACCCAGTACTTC. This encodes CASSYSDRVVETQYF.